Presented here are 9 T cell receptor beta chains from one specimen sequenced in a study of blood T cell repertoires in COVID-19. Profiled with immunoSEQ multiplex PCR; TCRdb holds only in-frame clones, not every one. The sample lists 330,000 or so clones; roughly 88% were seen once. Sequenced input: PBMCs or T cells enriched from blood (not recorded which). These receptors were obtained from a man aged 30 to 45 who had recovered from COVID-19.

This chain connects TRBV28 to TRBJ2-5; the D gene is possibly TRBD1 (5 bases). V lost 2 bases and J lost 0, with 7 bases in between. This CDR3 region has 14 residues. CDR1 is MDHEN and CDR2 is SYDVKM in the germline V gene. CDR3 DNA: TGTGCCAGCAGTTTACTACAGGACCAAGAGACCCAGTACTTC. Its translation is CASSLLQDQETQYF.

The rearrangement uses TRBV28 and TRBJ2-2; weak D call: TRBD1 (5 bases). CDR1 and CDR2 (germline): MDHEN, SYDVKM. The length of the CDR3 is 14 residues. Between the trimmed V and J ends, which lost 6 bases and 5 bases, there was a span of 13 bases. The CDR3 region has the DNA TGTGCCAGCAGAGTGGGGCAAAAAACCGGGGAGCTGTTTTTT. It translates to CASRVGQKTGELFF.

This clone was counted only a few times. The rearrangement joins TRBV2 to TRBJ2-7; 9 bases match TRBD1. Trimming removed 3 bases from V and 8 bases from J; junction bases left unmatched: 8. In germline, CDR1 is SNHLY, CDR2 FYNNEI. CDR3 length: 14 amino acids. CDR3: CASSDGTGYPKQYF. CDR3 DNA: TGTGCCAGCAGTGATGGGACAGGGTATCCAAAGCAGTACTTC.

CDR3 DNA: TGCAGTGCTAGTACTAGCGGGGGCGATACGCAGTATTTT. This encodes CSASTSGGDTQYF. V and J are TRBV20-1 and TRBJ2-3; 11 bases agree with TRBD2. CDR1 DFQATT and CDR2 SNEGSKA come from the germline V gene (reference sequence). The CDR3 sequence is 13 residues long. With V trimmed by 3 bases and J by 6 bases, 2 bases remained unmatched.

V is TRBV19 and J is TRBJ2-2; 7 bases match TRBD1. CDR3 length: 15 residues. Germline V gene lookup returns CDR1 LNHDA and CDR2 SQIVND (reference sequence). V lost 6 bases, J lost 4 bases, and 8 bases stayed unmatched. For the CDR3, the DNA is TGTGCCAGTAGCCCCATGACAGGGTTCACCGGGGAGCTGTTTTTT. The encoded protein is CASSPMTGFTGELFF.

This clone was observed once. The chain has TRBV19 and TRBJ1-1, with 8 bases lining up with TRBD1. The CDR3 length is 14 residues. The V segment lost 6 bases and the J segment 0 bases; nucleotides outside the gene matches: 3. CDR1 is LNHDA and CDR2 is SQIVND in the germline V gene (reference sequence). Written as DNA, the CDR3 is TGTGCCAGTAGGGACAGGGCGATGAACACTGAAGCTTTCTTT. Amino acids: CASRDRAMNTEAFF.

J is TRBJ1-2 and V is TRBV25-1; no firm D call. Trimming took off 2 bases at V and 4 bases at J, with 11 bases between the two ends. Germline CDR1 and CDR2: MGHDK and SYGVNS. This CDR3 has 14 residues. CDR3 region: CASSEMQETYGYTF. The CDR3 DNA sequence: TGTGCCAGCAGTGAAATGCAGGAAACCTATGGCTACACCTTC.

The chain combines TRBV27 with TRBJ1-4; 7 bases align to TRBD1. J gave up 6 bases and V 8 bases, and 9 bases lay outside the gene matches. CDR1 is MNHEY and CDR2 is SMNVEV in the germline V gene (reference sequence). The CDR3 length is 14 residues. CDR3 in amino acids: CASRYTGVDEKLFF. In DNA form, the CDR3 reads TGTGCCAGCCGGTACACAGGGGTGGATGAAAAACTGTTTTTT.

The chain is built from TRBV5-6 and TRBJ1-3, with TRBD1 identical over 7 bases. The CDR3 length is 14 residues. With 0 bases clipped from V and 10 bases from J, the junction kept 7 bases outside the gene matches. Germline-derived CDR1 and CDR2 are SGHDT and YYEEEE. The CDR3 protein is CASSLATGSLTIYF. The CDR3 DNA follows: TGTGCCAGCAGCTTGGCGACAGGGAGCTTAACCATATATTTT.